A single sample is the source of the 32 T cell receptor beta chains below, sequenced in a study of CD8+ T cells in alopecia areata. Extraction and reverse transcription of RNA yielded cDNA as the sequencing template. TCRdb's copy holds only in-frame clones and misses some; the assay was immunoSEQ multiplex PCR. This sample has some 190,000 clones; less than 65% occur once, and the top ten carry about 0.94%. The treatment denotes: oral pan-JAK inhibitor, 5-10 mg twice daily. Sequencing was performed on CD4+ T cells sorted from blood, taken at week 24, from a patient treated with tofacitinib. All receptors come from a human donor with alopecia areata.

The V and J genes are TRBV11-2 and TRBJ1-1; D not certain. With 1 base removed from V and 0 bases from J, the gap between germline ends came to 12 bases. The germline gives CDR1 SGHAT, CDR2 FQNNGV. The CDR3 is 16 amino acids. CDR3 in amino acids: CASSLGRRLLNTEAFF. The CDR3 region has the DNA TGTGCCAGCAGCTTAGGCAGGAGATTATTGAACACTGAAGCTTTCTTT.

V gene TRBV18 combines with J gene TRBJ1-2; the D is unclear. In germline, CDR1 is KGHSH, CDR2 LQKENI. The CDR3 is 12 amino acids. The V and J ends lost 3 bases and 6 bases respectively, with 8 bases between them. As DNA, the CDR3 is TGTGCCAGCTCACCTAACGGAGATGGCTACACCTTC. It yields the protein CASSPNGDGYTF.

The chain couples TRBV29-1 to TRBJ1-4, with TRBD1 as a possible D gene (5 bases). Germline loops: CDR1 SQVTM, CDR2 ANQGSEA. V dropped 3 bases and J dropped 7 bases, with 12 bases sitting between them. The CDR3 runs 13 residues. CDR3 sequence: CSVEGGSGEKLFF. Written as DNA, the CDR3 is TGCAGCGTTGAGGGGGGGAGCGGTGAAAAACTGTTTTTT.

The chain couples TRBV5-1 to TRBJ2-3; D is perhaps TRBD2 (7 bases). Per the germline V gene, CDR1 is SGHRS and CDR2 is YFSETQ. The CDR3 has 17 amino acids. Trimming took 7 bases from V and 0 from J, leaving 21 bases between them. The CDR3 sequence: CASRLVQGGSSTDTQYF. The CDR3 DNA follows: TGCGCCAGCCGCCTCGTACAGGGCGGGAGTAGCACAGATACGCAGTATTTT.

This chain joins TRBV6-5 and TRBJ1-1; D is unresolved. Germline lookup yields CDR1 MNHEY and CDR2 SVGAGI. The germline V and J ends were trimmed by 5 bases and 3 bases, with 10 bases remaining between them. The CDR3 runs 13 residues. CDR3: CASSRIKDTEAFF. The CDR3 DNA follows: TGTGCCAGCAGTCGGATCAAGGACACTGAAGCTTTCTTT.

V is TRBV15 and J is TRBJ1-1; D is unresolved. The CDR3 extends over 14 amino acids. With 0 bases removed from V and 6 bases from J, the gap between germline ends came to 11 bases. Germline V lookup: CDR1 LNHNV, CDR2 YYDKDF (reference sequence). The DNA of the CDR3 is TGTGCCACCAGCAGAGATGTGAGAGGGTCTGAAGCTTTCTTT. Translation: CATSRDVRGSEAFF.

J is TRBJ1-6 and V is TRBV7-9; D is ambiguous. CDR1 is SEHNR, CDR2 FQNEAQ, per germline (reference sequence). The CDR3 length is 14 residues. V shed 2 bases and J shed 7 bases, with 9 bases lying between them. The CDR3 DNA reads as TGTGCCAGCAGCTTAAGACTAGCAAATTCACCCCTCCACTTT. Translation gives CASSLRLANSPLHF.

The gene calls are TRBV29-1 and TRBJ2-6; TRBD1 matches 9 bases. The CDR3 extends over 18 amino acids. Germline V lookup: CDR1 SQVTM, CDR2 ANQGSEA. V dropped 1 base and J dropped 2; count of bases not matched to a gene: 9. CDR3 sequence reads: CSVEAPQGAGTGANVLTF. As DNA, the CDR3 is TGCAGCGTTGAAGCACCACAGGGGGCAGGGACTGGGGCCAACGTCCTGACTTTC.

The CDR3 region is CASRPSLAGKETQYF. For the CDR3, the DNA is TGCGCCAGCAGGCCATCCCTAGCGGGAAAAGAGACCCAGTACTTC. The chain uses TRBV4-3 and TRBJ2-5, with 9 positions matching TRBD2. Germline V gene lookup returns CDR1 LGHNA and CDR2 YSLEER. The CDR3 is made up of 15 amino acids. V trimming: 6 bases; J trimming: 3 bases; junction bases outside the gene matches: 8.

This clone was observed a handful of times. The chain combines TRBV29-1 with TRBJ1-1; no reliable D call. The V and J ends lost 3 bases and 6 bases respectively, with 11 bases between them. CDR3 length: 12 amino acids. Germline V lookup: CDR1 SQVTM, CDR2 ANQGSEA. In nucleotides, the CDR3 is TGCAGCGTTGATCTGGCCAGGCCTGAAGCTTTCTTT. Protein product: CSVDLARPEAFF.

This clone was recorded a few times. Other DNA sequences within the sample encode an identical CDR3. The CDR3: CASSEVGYGYTF. In nucleotides, the CDR3 is TGTGCCAGCAGTGAGGTCGGCTATGGCTACACCTTC. The chain employs TRBV25-1 and TRBJ1-2, with unresolved D. Germline CDR1 reads MGHDK; CDR2 reads SYGVNS. This CDR3 contains 12 residues. The V end lost 3 bases, the J end lost 4 bases, and 6 bases lay between the germline ends.

V gene TRBV5-1 combines with J gene TRBJ2-5, with D possibly TRBD1 on 6 matching bases. Near its end, the DNA agrees better with TRBJ2-7, so the J call may be wrong. This CDR3 is built from 13 residues. Germline assignment: CDR1 SGHRS and CDR2 YFSETQ. CDR3: CASSAGGQLEQYF. In nucleotides, the CDR3 is TGCGCCAGCAGCGCAGGCGGACAGCTCGAGCAGTACTTC.

The J gene is TRBJ2-2, the V gene TRBV9; TRBD2 matches 10 bases. The CDR3 totals 15 residues. Germline V lookup: CDR1 SGDLS, CDR2 YYNGEE. V dropped 4 bases and J dropped 6; count of bases not matched to a gene: 6. The CDR3 bases are TGTGCCAGCAGCCCACGACTAGCGGGTTCCGGGGAGCTGTTTTTT. As protein: CASSPRLAGSGELFF.

In its sample, this clone was seen once. V and J are TRBV5-6 and TRBJ1-1; 9 bases match TRBD1. Germline trimming cut 3 bases from V and 0 bases from J; bases unmatched to any gene: 3. The CDR3 totals 15 residues. Germline CDR1 and CDR2: SGHDT and YYEEEE. In DNA, the CDR3 is TGTGCCAGCAGCTACAGGGGGCACATGAACACTGAAGCTTTCTTT. As protein: CASSYRGHMNTEAFF.

The table lists this clone with a count of one. V gene TRBV29-1 combines with J gene TRBJ1-4, with D possibly TRBD1 on 6 matching bases. Trimming took off 6 bases at V and 2 bases at J, with 10 bases between the two ends. The CDR3 runs 13 residues. Germline V gene data show CDR1 as SQVTM and CDR2 as ANQGSEA. The DNA for the CDR3 is TGCAGCGTAAGGGGGAGCACTAATGAAAAACTGTTTTTT. This sequence encodes CSVRGSTNEKLFF.

This clone appeared once. This rearrangement joins TRBV27 to TRBJ1-2; no reliable D call. Germline CDR1 and CDR2: MNHEY and SMNVEV (reference sequence). The CDR3 is made up of 13 amino acids. V shed 3 bases and J shed 4 bases, with 9 bases lying between them. The CDR3 region is CASSFGVTYGYTF. The DNA of the CDR3 is TGTGCCAGCAGTTTTGGCGTTACCTATGGCTACACCTTC.

This clone was picked up a small number of times. The chain recombines TRBV4-1 with TRBJ1-2; D gene ambiguous. The V end was cut by 0 bases, the J end by 8 bases, with 10 bases between. From germline, CDR1 is MGHRA and CDR2 YSYEKL. The CDR3 covers 13 residues. The CDR3 DNA is TGCGCCAGCAGCCAAGATATTGGGAAAGGCTACACCTTC. Its protein is CASSQDIGKGYTF.

This chain joins TRBV4-3 and TRBJ1-2; D is uncertain. CDR3 length equals 16 residues. Germline loops: CDR1 LGHNA, CDR2 YSLEER. V lost 1 base, J lost 3 bases, and 15 bases lay in between. CDR3 residues: CASSQGANQRDYGYTF. CDR3 coding DNA: TGCGCCAGCAGCCAAGGGGCGAACCAGAGGGACTATGGCTACACCTTC.

The chain has TRBV25-1 and TRBJ2-5; 8 bases are shared with TRBD1. Germline values: CDR1 MGHDK, CDR2 SYGVNS. V lost 5 bases and J lost 5; bases outside the gene matches: 10. The CDR3 has 15 amino acids. Here the CDR3 DNA reads TGTGCCAGCAGTTCCTCGACAGGGGCTTTCGAGACCCAGTACTTC. Protein: CASSSSTGAFETQYF.

The chain is built from TRBV25-1 and TRBJ2-3; possible D gene TRBD2, 7 bases. The germline V and J ends were trimmed by 4 bases and 10 bases, with 21 bases remaining between them. This CDR3 is built from 15 residues. The germline V gene encodes CDR1 MGHDK and CDR2 SYGVNS. CDR3 in DNA: TGTGCCAGCAGTGGAACAGGTGTGGGGGGGGCATCGCAGTATTTT. Translated, it gives CASSGTGVGGASQYF.

DNA for the CDR3: TGTGCCAGCAGTTACGGGACAGGCACTGAAGCTTTCTTT. Protein sequence: CASSYGTGTEAFF. The V gene is TRBV6-5, the J gene TRBJ1-1; TRBD1 agrees at 8 bases. The trim removed 2 bases at V and 4 bases at J, leaving 0 bases unmatched. Per germline, CDR1 MNHEY and CDR2 SVGAGI. The CDR3 contains 13 residues.

This clone has more than one count but fewer than ten. The rearrangement links TRBV13 to TRBJ1-1; 7 nucleotides match TRBD1. The CDR3 sequence is 15 residues long. With 5 bases clipped from V and 6 bases from J, the junction kept 12 bases outside the gene matches. The germline CDR1 and CDR2 sequences are PRHDT and FYEKMQ (reference sequence). The CDR3 region is CASSPSLDRTPEAFF. In DNA, the CDR3 is TGTGCCAGCAGCCCTAGTCTGGACAGGACCCCTGAAGCTTTCTTT.

This rearrangement joins TRBV29-1 to TRBJ1-1; D uncertain. V lost 7 bases and J lost 1, with 10 bases in between. The CDR3 loop spans 12 amino acids. The germline gives CDR1 SQVTM, CDR2 ANQGSEA. The CDR3 loop is CSAAVQNTEAFF. The CDR3 coding sequence is TGCAGCGCCGCGGTACAGAACACTGAAGCTTTCTTT.

The table lists this clone with a count of one. This sequence joins TRBV5-1 and TRBJ2-4; D is undetermined. CDR3 length equals 14 residues. With 3 bases removed from V and 4 bases from J, the gap between germline ends came to 11 bases. The V gene's germline CDR1 is SGHRS and CDR2 YFSETQ. In DNA form, the CDR3 reads TGCGCCAGCAGCTCGGAAGGACCGAAAAACATTCAGTACTTC. This translates into CASSSEGPKNIQYF.

This rearrangement joins TRBV7-7 to TRBJ2-2; D tentatively reads TRBD1 or TRBD2 (6 bases each). Trimming stripped 2 bases from V and 6 bases from J, with 10 bases between. The length of the CDR3 is 14 residues. CDR1 SSHAT and CDR2 FNYEAQ come from the germline V gene (reference sequence). CDR3 amino acids: CASSLTGASGELFF. CDR3 nucleotide sequence: TGTGCCAGCAGCTTAACGGGGGCGTCCGGGGAGCTGTTTTTT.

This clone has a handful of counts. The rearrangement uses TRBV21-1 and TRBJ2-3; whether TRBD2, the table's D call, matches the DNA was not checked. TRBV21-1 has pseudogene status. The CDR3 extends over 19 amino acids. CDR3 in amino acids: CASSKANRPTETSTDTQYF. The CDR3 bases are TGTGCCAGCAGCAAAGCAAACCGGCCGACGGAGACTAGCACAGATACGCAGTATTTT.

The chain has TRBV2 and TRBJ2-3; 8 bases match TRBD2. The length of the CDR3 is 14 residues. Germline V gene sequence: CDR1 SNHLY, CDR2 FYNNEI. The V and J ends lost 7 bases and 2 bases, in that order; junction bases with no gene match: 5. The CDR3 protein is CASIPAGDTDTQYF. Written as DNA, the CDR3 is TGTGCCAGCATTCCAGCGGGGGACACAGATACGCAGTATTTT. The full variable domain, its missing parts supplied by reference TRBV2 and TRBJ2-3, is EPEVTQTPSHQVTQMGQEVILRCVPISNHLYFYWYRQILGQKVEFLVSFYNNEISEKSEIFDDQFSVERPDGSNFTLKIRSTKLEDSAMYFCASIPAGDTDTQYFGPGTRLTVL.

The chain has TRBV2 and TRBJ1-2; 7 nucleotides line up with TRBD1. The V and J ends lost 6 bases and 6 bases, in that order; junction bases with no gene match: 7. Germline CDR1 SNHLY, CDR2 FYNNEI. CDR3 length: 13 residues. The CDR3 DNA is TGTGCCAGCAGCGAACAGGGGCGAGATGGCTACACCTTC. It yields the protein CASSEQGRDGYTF.

This clone came up a few times. Distinct nucleotide sequences in the sample also encode this CDR3. The genes are TRBV9 and TRBJ1-1; D remains ambiguous. Germline lookup yields CDR1 SGDLS and CDR2 YYNGEE. The CDR3 is 13 amino acids. Trimming removed 0 bases from V and 1 base from J, with 4 bases in between. CDR3 bases: TGTGCCAGCAGCGTAGAGGCGAACACTGAAGCTTTCTTT. This codes for CASSVEANTEAFF.

The chain joins TRBV11-2 to TRBJ2-7, with D possibly matching TRBD2 (6 bases). Trimming took off 4 bases at V and 3 bases at J, with 13 bases between the two ends. CDR1 and CDR2 (germline): SGHAT, FQNNGV. The CDR3 covers 14 residues. The CDR3 here is CASSSTRGYYEQYF. CDR3 nucleotide sequence: TGTGCCAGCAGCTCAACACGGGGGTACTACGAGCAGTACTTC.

The CDR3 nucleotides are TGTGCCAGCAGCAAATTACTAGTAATGGATGAGCAGTTCTTC. Protein product: CASSKLLVMDEQFF. V gene TRBV7-9 combines with J gene TRBJ2-1, with D possibly TRBD2 on 5 matching bases. Trimming took 5 bases from V and 8 from J, leaving 16 bases between them. This CDR3 is 14 amino acids long. The V gene's germline CDR1 is SEHNR and CDR2 FQNEAQ (reference sequence).

The chain has TRBV29-1 and TRBJ2-7, with a tentative D call TRBD2 (5 bases). This CDR3 has 15 amino acids. In germline, CDR1 is SQVTM, CDR2 ANQGSEA. With 4 bases removed from V and 0 bases from J, the gap between germline ends came to 16 bases. CDR3 loop: CSVVIPGIHSYEQYF. DNA of the CDR3: TGCAGCGTTGTTATCCCCGGGATCCACTCCTACGAGCAGTACTTC.